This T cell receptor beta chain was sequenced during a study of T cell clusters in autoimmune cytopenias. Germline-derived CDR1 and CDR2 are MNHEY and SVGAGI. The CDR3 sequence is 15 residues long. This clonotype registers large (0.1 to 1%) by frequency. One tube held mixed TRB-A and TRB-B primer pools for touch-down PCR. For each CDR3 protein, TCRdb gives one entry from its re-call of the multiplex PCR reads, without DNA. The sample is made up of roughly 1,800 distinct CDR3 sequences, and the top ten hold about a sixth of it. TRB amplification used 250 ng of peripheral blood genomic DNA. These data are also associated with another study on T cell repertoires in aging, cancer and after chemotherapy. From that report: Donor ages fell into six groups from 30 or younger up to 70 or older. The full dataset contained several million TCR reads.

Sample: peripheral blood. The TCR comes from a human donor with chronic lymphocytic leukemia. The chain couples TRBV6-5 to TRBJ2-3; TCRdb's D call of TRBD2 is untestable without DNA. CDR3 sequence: CASSSAGGPSDTQYF.